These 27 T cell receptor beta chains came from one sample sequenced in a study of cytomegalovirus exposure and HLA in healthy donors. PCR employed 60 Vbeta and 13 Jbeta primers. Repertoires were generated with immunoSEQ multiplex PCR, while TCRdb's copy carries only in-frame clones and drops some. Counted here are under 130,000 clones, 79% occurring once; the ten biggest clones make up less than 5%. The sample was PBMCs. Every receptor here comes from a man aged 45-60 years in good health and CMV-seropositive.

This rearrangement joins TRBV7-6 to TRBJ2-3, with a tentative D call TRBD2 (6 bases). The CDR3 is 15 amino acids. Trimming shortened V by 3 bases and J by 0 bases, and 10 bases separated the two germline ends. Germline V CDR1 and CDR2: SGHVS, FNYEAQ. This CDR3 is CASSFGGTSTDTQYF. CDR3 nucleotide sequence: TGTGCCAGCAGCTTCGGAGGGACTAGCACAGATACGCAGTATTTT. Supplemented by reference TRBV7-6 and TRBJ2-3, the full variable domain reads GAGVSQSPRYKVTKRGQDVALRCDPISGHVSLYWYRQALGQGPEFLTYFNYEAQQDKSGLPNDRFSAERPEGSISTLTIQRTEQRDSAMYRCASSFGGTSTDTQYFGPGTRLTVL.

In DNA form, the CDR3 reads TGTGCCATCAGTGAAAGGCGGGAAGGGGTTAGCGAGCAGTACTTC. Protein product: CAISERREGVSEQYF. The chain couples TRBV10-3 to TRBJ2-7, with D perhaps TRBD2 (6 bases). Trimming shortened V by 3 bases and J by 6 bases, and 18 bases separated the two germline ends. The germline CDR1 and CDR2 sequences are ENHRY and SYGVKD. This CDR3 spans 15 amino acids.

The CDR3 here is CASSFDSGNYEQYF. The CDR3 bases are TGTGCCAGCAGTTTTGACAGTGGGAACTACGAGCAGTACTTC. This chain uses TRBV28 with TRBJ2-7, with D possibly being TRBD1 (5 bases). CDR1 and CDR2 from the germline V gene are MDHEN and SYDVKM. V shed 3 bases and J shed 3 bases, with 12 bases lying between them. This CDR3 comprises 14 residues.

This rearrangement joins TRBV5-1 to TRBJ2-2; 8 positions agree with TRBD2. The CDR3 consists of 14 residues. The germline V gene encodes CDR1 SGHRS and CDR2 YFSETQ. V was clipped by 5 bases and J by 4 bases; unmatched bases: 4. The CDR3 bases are TGCGCCAGCAGGGGGACTAGTTTCACCGGGGAGCTGTTTTTT. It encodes CASRGTSFTGELFF.

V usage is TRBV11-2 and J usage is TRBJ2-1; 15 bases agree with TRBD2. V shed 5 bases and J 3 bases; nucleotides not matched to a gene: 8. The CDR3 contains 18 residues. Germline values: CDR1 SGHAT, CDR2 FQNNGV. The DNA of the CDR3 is TGTGCCAGCAGCACCCCCGGGACTAGCGGGGGGAACTACAATGAGCAGTTCTTC. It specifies CASSTPGTSGGNYNEQFF.

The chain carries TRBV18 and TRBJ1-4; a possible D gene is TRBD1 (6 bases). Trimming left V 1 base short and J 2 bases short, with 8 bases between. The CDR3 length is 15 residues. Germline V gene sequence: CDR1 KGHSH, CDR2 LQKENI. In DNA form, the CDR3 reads TGTGCCAGCTCACCACAGCAGGGGACTAATGAAAAACTGTTTTTT. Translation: CASSPQQGTNEKLFF.

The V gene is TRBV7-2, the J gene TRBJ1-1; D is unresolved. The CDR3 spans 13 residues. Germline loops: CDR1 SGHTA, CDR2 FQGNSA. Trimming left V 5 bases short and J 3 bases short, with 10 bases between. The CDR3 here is CASSPQEDTEAFF. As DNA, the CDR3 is TGTGCCAGCAGCCCCCAGGAGGACACTGAAGCTTTCTTT.

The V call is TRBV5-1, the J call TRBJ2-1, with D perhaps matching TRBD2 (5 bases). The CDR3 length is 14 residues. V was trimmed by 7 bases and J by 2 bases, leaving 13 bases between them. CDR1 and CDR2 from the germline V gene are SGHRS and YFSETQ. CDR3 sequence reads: CASGSGNPYNEQFF. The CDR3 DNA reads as TGCGCCAGCGGAAGCGGAAACCCCTACAATGAGCAGTTCTTC.

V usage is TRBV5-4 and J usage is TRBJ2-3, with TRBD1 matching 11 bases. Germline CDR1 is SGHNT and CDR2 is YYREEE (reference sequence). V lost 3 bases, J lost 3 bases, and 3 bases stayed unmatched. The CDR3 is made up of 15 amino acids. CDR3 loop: CASSWDRGTTDTQYF. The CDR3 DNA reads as TGTGCCAGCAGCTGGGACAGGGGGACGACAGATACGCAGTATTTT.

CDR3 nucleotides: TGTGCCAGCAGCTTAGGGGGACAGGTCCACGAGCAGTACTTC. Amino acids: CASSLGGQVHEQYF. This chain joins TRBV7-9 and TRBJ2-5; 8 bases fit TRBD1. The J call may be incorrect, as the DNA end agrees better with TRBJ2-7. Germline CDR1 SEHNR, CDR2 FQNEAQ (reference sequence). The CDR3 runs to 14 residues.

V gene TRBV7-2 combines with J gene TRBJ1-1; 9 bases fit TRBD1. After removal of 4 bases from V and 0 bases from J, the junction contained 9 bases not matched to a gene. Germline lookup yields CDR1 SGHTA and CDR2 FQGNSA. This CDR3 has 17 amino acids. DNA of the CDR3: TGTGCCAGCAGCTGGAGAAACAGGGGGCTCATGAACACTGAAGCTTTCTTT. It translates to CASSWRNRGLMNTEAFF.

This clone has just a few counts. The CDR3 sequence: CAWRSGVEVEKLFF. In DNA, the CDR3 is TGTGCCTGGAGATCGGGGGTGGAGGTTGAAAAACTGTTTTTT. The V and J genes are TRBV30 and TRBJ1-4; the D gene is possibly TRBD1 (5 bases). The CDR3 length is 14 residues. The germline gives CDR1 GTSNPN, CDR2 SVGIG (reference sequence). The V end was cut by 3 bases, the J end by 7 bases, with 15 bases between.

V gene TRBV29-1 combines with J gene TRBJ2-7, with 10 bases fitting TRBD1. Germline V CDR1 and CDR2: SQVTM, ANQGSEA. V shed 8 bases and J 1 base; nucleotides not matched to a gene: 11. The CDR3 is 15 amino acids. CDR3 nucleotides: TGCAGCCCCGGGACAGGGGTCTTTGGGTCCTACGAGCAGTACTTC. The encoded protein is CSPGTGVFGSYEQYF.

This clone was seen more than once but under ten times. The CDR3 DNA reads as TGCAGCGTTGAAAGTGGGACAGGGGTCAATGAGCAGTTCTTC. This encodes CSVESGTGVNEQFF. The V and J genes are TRBV29-1 and TRBJ2-1, with TRBD1 matching 10 bases. In germline, CDR1 is SQVTM, CDR2 ANQGSEA. V trimming: 2 bases; J trimming: 6 bases; junction bases outside the gene matches: 4. The CDR3 covers 14 residues.

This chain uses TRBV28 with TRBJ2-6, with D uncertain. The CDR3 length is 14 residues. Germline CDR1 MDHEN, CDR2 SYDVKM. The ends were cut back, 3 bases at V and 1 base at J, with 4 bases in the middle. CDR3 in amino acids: CASSFRSGANVLTF. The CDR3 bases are TGTGCCAGCAGTTTCAGGTCTGGGGCCAACGTCCTGACTTTC.

CDR3 in amino acids: CASSLGTGADGYTF. CDR3 sequence (DNA): TGTGCCAGCAGCTTAGGGACAGGGGCGGATGGCTACACCTTC. The chain uses TRBV7-2 and TRBJ1-2, with 9 bases matching TRBD1. Germline V lookup: CDR1 SGHTA, CDR2 FQGNSA. The CDR3 has 14 amino acids. V lost 1 base and J lost 6; bases outside the gene matches: 3. The full variable domain, in which reference TRBV7-2 and TRBJ1-2 provide the parts outside the CDR3, is GAGVSQSPSNKVTEKGKDVELRCDPISGHTALYWYRQSLGQGLEFLIYFQGNSAPDKSGLPSDRFSAERTGGSVSTLTIQRTQQEDSAVYLCASSLGTGADGYTFGSGTRLTVV.

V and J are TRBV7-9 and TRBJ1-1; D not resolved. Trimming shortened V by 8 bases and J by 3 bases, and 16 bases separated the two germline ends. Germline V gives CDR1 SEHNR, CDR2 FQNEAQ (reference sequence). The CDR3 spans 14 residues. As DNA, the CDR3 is TGTGCCAGCGGGCGCGGGTCTAGGGACACTGAAGCTTTCTTT. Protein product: CASGRGSRDTEAFF.

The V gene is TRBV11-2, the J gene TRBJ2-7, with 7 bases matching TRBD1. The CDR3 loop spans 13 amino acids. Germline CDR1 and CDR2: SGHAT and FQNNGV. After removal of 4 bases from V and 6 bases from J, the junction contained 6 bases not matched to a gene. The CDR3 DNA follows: TGTGCCAGCAGCTCCAACACAGGGGTCGAGCAGTACTTC. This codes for CASSSNTGVEQYF.

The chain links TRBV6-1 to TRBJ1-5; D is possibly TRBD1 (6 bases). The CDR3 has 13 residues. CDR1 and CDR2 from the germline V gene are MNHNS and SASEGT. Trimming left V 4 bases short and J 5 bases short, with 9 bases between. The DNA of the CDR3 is TGTGCCAGCAGTGGGGGACAACATCAGCCCCAGCATTTT. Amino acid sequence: CASSGGQHQPQHF.

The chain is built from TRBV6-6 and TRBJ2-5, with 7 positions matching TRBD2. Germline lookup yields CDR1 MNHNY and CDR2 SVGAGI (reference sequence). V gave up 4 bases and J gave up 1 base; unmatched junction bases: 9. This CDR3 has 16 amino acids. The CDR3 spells CASSSWGRAAQETQYF. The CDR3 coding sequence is TGTGCCAGCAGTTCATGGGGGAGGGCTGCCCAAGAGACCCAGTACTTC.

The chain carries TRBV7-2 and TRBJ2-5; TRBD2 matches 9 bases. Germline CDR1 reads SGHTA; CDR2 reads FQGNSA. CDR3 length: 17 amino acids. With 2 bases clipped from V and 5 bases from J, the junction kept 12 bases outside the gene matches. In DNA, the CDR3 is TGTGCCAGCAGCTTATTTAACCCAGCGGGAGGCCGGGAGACCCAGTACTTC. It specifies CASSLFNPAGGRETQYF.

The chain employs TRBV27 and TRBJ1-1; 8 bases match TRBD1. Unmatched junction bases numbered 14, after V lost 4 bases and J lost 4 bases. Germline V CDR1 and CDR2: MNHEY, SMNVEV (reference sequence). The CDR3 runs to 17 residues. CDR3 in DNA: TGTGCCAGCAGTTCGTTCTTGCAGGGGGCGCGGGGCACTGAAGCTTTCTTT. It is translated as CASSSFLQGARGTEAFF.

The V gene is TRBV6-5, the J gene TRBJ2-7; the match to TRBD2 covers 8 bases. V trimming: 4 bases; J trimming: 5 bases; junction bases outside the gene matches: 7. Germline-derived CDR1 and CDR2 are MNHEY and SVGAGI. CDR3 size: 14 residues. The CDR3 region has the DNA TGTGCCAGCAGTTCGGGGGGGGTGCCGGACGAGCAGTACTTC. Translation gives CASSSGGVPDEQYF.

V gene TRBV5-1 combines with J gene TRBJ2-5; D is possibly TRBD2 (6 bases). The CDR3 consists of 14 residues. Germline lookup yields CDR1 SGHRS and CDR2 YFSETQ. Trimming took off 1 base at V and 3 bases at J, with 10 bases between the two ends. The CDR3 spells CASSLQPSEETQYF. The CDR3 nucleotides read TGCGCCAGCAGCTTGCAGCCTAGCGAAGAGACCCAGTACTTC.

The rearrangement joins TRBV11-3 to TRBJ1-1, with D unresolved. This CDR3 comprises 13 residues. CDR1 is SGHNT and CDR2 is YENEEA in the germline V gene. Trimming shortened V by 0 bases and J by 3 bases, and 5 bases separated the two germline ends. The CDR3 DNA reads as TGTGCCAGCAGCTTAGAGAGGTACACTGAAGCTTTCTTT. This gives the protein CASSLERYTEAFF.

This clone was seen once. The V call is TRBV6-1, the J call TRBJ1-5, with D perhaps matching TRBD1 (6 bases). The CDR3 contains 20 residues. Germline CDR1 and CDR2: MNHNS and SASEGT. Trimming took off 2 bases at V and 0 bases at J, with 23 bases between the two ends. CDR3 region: CASSETRPGQGRYSNQPQHF. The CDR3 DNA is TGTGCCAGCAGTGAAACCCGTCCGGGACAAGGGCGTTATAGCAATCAGCCCCAGCATTTT.

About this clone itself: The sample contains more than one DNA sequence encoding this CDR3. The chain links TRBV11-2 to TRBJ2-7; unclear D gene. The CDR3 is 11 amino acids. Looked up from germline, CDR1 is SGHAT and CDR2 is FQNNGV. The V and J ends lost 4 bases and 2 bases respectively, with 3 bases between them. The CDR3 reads CASSSTYEQYF. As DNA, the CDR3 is TGTGCCAGCAGCTCCACCTACGAGCAGTACTTC.